A single sample gave rise to the 17 T cell receptor beta chains below, sequenced in a study of shared clonotypes between healthy human individuals. Sequencing was performed with immunoSEQ multiplex PCR; in TCRdb, only in-frame clones are kept and a portion is missing. The repertoire includes about 480,000 clones, over 60% of them detected once, and about an eighth sits in the top ten. The sample was PBMCs. The receptor source for this set is a woman between 40 and 50 years old in good health. Some clones in this sample may be carry-over from other donors' samples.

This clone is a singleton in its sample. This chain uses TRBV10-3 with TRBJ1-2; 12 nucleotides line up with TRBD1. Trimming at V came to 2 bases and at J to 6 bases, leaving 7 bases not matched to a gene. CDR1 and CDR2 (germline): ENHRY, SYGVKD. The CDR3 runs to 16 residues. CDR3 sequence: CAISEPGTGGSDGYTF. As DNA, the CDR3 is TGTGCCATCAGTGAGCCCGGGACAGGGGGCTCAGATGGCTACACCTTC.

J is TRBJ1-1 and V is TRBV28; TRBD1 aligns across 10 bases. The CDR3 is made up of 15 amino acids. Germline V gives CDR1 MDHEN, CDR2 SYDVKM. Trimming took 6 bases from V and 6 from J; bases not matched to a gene: 10. Written as DNA, the CDR3 is TGTGCCAGCAGAAACTCGGGACAGGGGAGCCCTGAAGCTTTCTTT. This translates into CASRNSGQGSPEAFF.

This chain links TRBV28 with TRBJ2-5; TRBD2 aligns across 8 bases. The junction had 5 bases not matched to a gene; V was cut back by 10 bases and J by 1 base. Germline V gene lookup returns CDR1 MDHEN and CDR2 SYDVKM. The CDR3 is made up of 13 amino acids. CDR3 bases: TGTGCCACCGGCCGGGGGGGCCAAGAGACCCAGTACTTC. Translated: CATGRGGQETQYF.

This clone was found a few times. J is TRBJ1-5 and V is TRBV9, with a tentative D call TRBD1 (5 bases). V lost 0 bases and J lost 7, with 8 bases in between. CDR3 length equals 13 residues. CDR1 is SGDLS and CDR2 is YYNGEE in the germline V gene. The CDR3 nucleotides are TGTGCCAGCAGCGTAGGGGGCTTACAGCCCCAGCATTTT. Translation gives CASSVGGLQPQHF. Complete variable domain (other parts from reference TRBV9 and TRBJ1-5): DSGVTQTPKHLITATGQRVTLRCSPRSGDLSVYWYQQSLDQGLQFLIQYYNGEERAKGNILERFSAQQFPDLHSELNLSSLELGDSALYFCASSVGGLQPQHFGDGTRLSIL.

This clone was counted a single time. The chain is built from TRBV6-1 and TRBJ1-2; 10 positions match TRBD1. V trimming: 1 base; J trimming: 1 base; junction bases outside the gene matches: 0. Germline assignment: CDR1 MNHNS and CDR2 SASEGT. CDR3 size: 15 residues. The CDR3 is CASSEGTGGNYGYTF. CDR3 nucleotide sequence: TGTGCCAGCAGTGAAGGGACAGGGGGTAACTATGGCTACACCTTC.

This chain connects TRBV9 to TRBJ2-1; 12 bases line up with TRBD2. The germline gives CDR1 SGDLS, CDR2 YYNGEE. Trimming cost V 4 bases and J 0 bases; bases outside gene matches: 11. The CDR3 loop spans 19 amino acids. CDR3 amino acids: CASSLGTSGPLSSYNEQFF. CDR3 DNA: TGTGCCAGCAGCCTCGGGACTAGCGGGCCTCTTAGCTCCTACAATGAGCAGTTCTTC.

This chain connects TRBV6-1 to TRBJ2-7; 8 bases line up with TRBD2. J was trimmed by 6 bases and V by 3 bases; bases with no gene match: 10. CDR1 MNHNS and CDR2 SASEGT come from the germline V gene. The CDR3 loop spans 15 amino acids. This chain's CDR3 is CASSDLAGLGSEQYF. The DNA for the CDR3 is TGTGCCAGCAGTGACCTAGCGGGCCTAGGATCCGAGCAGTACTTC.

The chain carries TRBV19 and TRBJ2-1, with a tentative D call TRBD2 (6 bases). Trimming stripped 5 bases from V and 7 bases from J, with 18 bases between. This CDR3 spans 15 amino acids. Germline CDR1 reads LNHDA; CDR2 reads SQIVND (reference sequence). Written as DNA, the CDR3 is TGTGCCAGTAGTCTGGCTAGCGCTTTCACGAATGAGCAGTTCTTC. Residues: CASSLASAFTNEQFF.

The rearrangement uses TRBV28 and TRBJ2-7; 8 nucleotides match TRBD2. The germline CDR1 and CDR2 sequences are MDHEN and SYDVKM. CDR3 length equals 17 residues. Trimming cost V 8 bases and J 4 bases; bases outside gene matches: 19. CDR3: CASGPSGGLAGAYEQYF. For the CDR3, the DNA is TGTGCCAGCGGACCCTCCGGTGGACTAGCAGGGGCTTACGAGCAGTACTTC.

The chain is built from TRBV28 and TRBJ2-5, with 9 bases that match TRBD1. Germline lookup yields CDR1 MDHEN and CDR2 SYDVKM. Germline trimming cut 5 bases from V and 2 bases from J; bases unmatched to any gene: 9. The CDR3 loop spans 16 amino acids. The CDR3 DNA reads as TGTGCCAGCAGTATACCACAGGGGGCGGGTCAAGAGACCCAGTACTTC. Its protein product is CASSIPQGAGQETQYF.

The CDR3, as DNA: TGTGCCAGCAGTTTTGCCGGGAGGGCCCCCGGGGAGCTGTTTTTT. It yields the protein CASSFAGRAPGELFF. The J gene is TRBJ2-2, the V gene TRBV27, with 8 bases aligning to TRBD2. Germline-derived CDR1 and CDR2 are MNHEY and SMNVEV (reference sequence). J was trimmed by 6 bases and V by 3 bases; bases with no gene match: 6. The CDR3 runs 15 residues.

This clone was counted a single time. This rearrangement joins TRBV21-1 to TRBJ2-2; the table assigns TRBD2, which was not confirmed against the DNA. TRBV21-1 is given as a pseudogene. CDR3 size: 14 residues. The CDR3 is CANAWLADTGELFF. CDR3 bases: TGTGCCAACGCTTGGCTAGCGGATACCGGGGAGCTGTTTTTT.

This clone was detected a few times. The rearrangement uses TRBV10-2 and TRBJ1-4; D remains ambiguous. The CDR3 covers 13 residues. V lost 4 bases to trimming and J lost 7 bases, with 10 bases between them. The germline V gene encodes CDR1 WSHSY and CDR2 SAAADI. The CDR3 DNA sequence: TGCGCCAGCAGTGGTCAGATGGTTGAAAAACTGTTTTTT. Its protein is CASSGQMVEKLFF.

The chain combines TRBV11-3 with TRBJ1-4, with D possibly matching TRBD1 (5 bases). This CDR3 has 14 residues. Trimming pared 3 bases from V and 5 bases from J, leaving 10 bases between. The germline V gene encodes CDR1 SGHNT and CDR2 YENEEA. Here the CDR3 reads CASSFDSANEKLFF. The CDR3 DNA sequence: TGTGCCAGCAGCTTTGACAGTGCAAATGAAAAACTGTTTTTT.

This chain connects TRBV4-1 to TRBJ2-7; TRBD1 is a possible D gene (6 bases). This CDR3 has 16 residues. Trimming shortened V by 1 base and J by 3 bases, and 16 bases separated the two germline ends. Looked up from germline, CDR1 is MGHRA and CDR2 is YSYEKL. CDR3 region: CASSQAAGVINYEQYF. The CDR3 DNA reads as TGCGCCAGCAGCCAAGCTGCAGGGGTAATAAACTACGAGCAGTACTTC.

The count of this clone is one. The V and J genes are TRBV5-1 and TRBJ2-2, with D unresolved. This CDR3 spans 17 amino acids. V was pared by 1 base and J by 2 bases, with 15 bases between. Germline assignment: CDR1 SGHRS and CDR2 YFSETQ. CDR3 region: CASSLRQTNDNTGELFF. Here the CDR3 DNA reads TGCGCCAGCAGCTTGCGGCAGACAAATGATAACACCGGGGAGCTGTTTTTT.

The chain joins TRBV9 to TRBJ2-1; D call uncertain. V lost 3 bases and J lost 2, with 18 bases in between. CDR3 length equals 17 residues. In germline, CDR1 is SGDLS, CDR2 YYNGEE. The CDR3 sequence is CASSGKPDPPPYNEQFF. Written as DNA, the CDR3 is TGTGCCAGCAGCGGGAAACCCGATCCCCCACCCTACAATGAGCAGTTCTTC.